This is a list of T cell receptor beta chains from one sample in a study of shared clonotypes between healthy human individuals. Sequencing was performed with immunoSEQ multiplex PCR; in TCRdb, only in-frame clones are kept and a portion is missing. The table has 2 million to 2.5 million clones, under 97% seen once; the top ten hold around 0.13%. The sample was naive CD4+ T cells sorted from blood. Every receptor here comes from a man between 18 and 29 years old in good health. The conserved cysteine and the conserved F or W are not part of the CDR3 here. For some rows the clone size is stated as once, few or many, or as a class when expanded; others skip it.

size: -; V: TRBV6-5; CDR3: ASRPGRFNSPLH
size: -; V: TRBV30; CDR3: AWIPTGGVKTQY
size: -; V: TRBV19; CDR3: ASTKGGNGQPQH
size: -; V: TRBV28; CDR3: ASSPPGRGDYEQY
size: -; V: TRBV11-2; CDR3: ASSSRDLNAYEQY
size: -; V: TRBV7-9; CDR3: ASSTGSTNYGYT
size: once; V: TRBV5-1; CDR3: ASSSLGYEQY
size: -; V: TRBV5-1; CDR3: ASSLSGQNTEAF
size: -; V: TRBV7-2; CDR3: ASSREQGFNQPQH
size: -; V: TRBV6-5; CDR3: ASSYFGSGANVLT